This T cell receptor (beta chain) was recorded in a study of identical twins. This clonotype was found a few times. Every sampled donor was Caucasian and healthy. With template switching, a universal primer site was added, and the cDNA carried unique molecular identifiers. In TCRdb, the 5' RACE reads were re-called with MiXCR into one record per CDR3 protein. This table holds about 530,000 distinct CDR3 sequences, under 25% found once. These data also formed part of another study, on yellow fever vaccine responses in identical twins.

The receptor comes from a woman under 30 in good health. Sequencing was performed on CD4+ T cells sorted from blood.

As DNA, the CDR3 is TGTGCCAGCAGTCCAAGACGTGGAGAGACCCAGTACTTC. Its translation is CASSPRRGETQYF. This rearrangement joins TRBV12-3 or TRBV12-4 to TRBJ2-5; D unresolved. Trimming pared 5 bases from V and 4 bases from J, leaving 11 bases between. The CDR3 is 13 amino acids.